The following is a T cell receptor beta chain sequence with its context. Its antigen is not known. This entry is derived from a study of T cell responses to AZD1222 COVID-19 vaccine. In the study overall: Both about-4-week and about-12-week second-dose recipients were combined. The study's findings and limits: The study sampled repertoires only after the peak T cell response. Most donors were white British, females outnumbered males, and clonal diversity was possibly underestimated.

The repertoire was sequenced with immunoSEQ multiplex PCR; TCRdb's copy has only in-frame clones and lacks some. Of more than 95,000 clones detected, over 75% appear once; the ten largest clones hold just over 7%. This receptor was identified in an adult in good health. Sample: peripheral blood, taken on day 0 of AZD1222 vaccination.

CDR3 loop: CATSDNRETQYF. For the CDR3, the DNA is TGTGCCACCAGTGACAATAGGGAGACCCAGTACTTC. J is TRBJ2-5 and V is TRBV24-1; D ambiguous. V lost 4 bases to trimming and J lost 5 bases, with 7 bases between them. CDR3 length equals 12 residues. Germline V gene data show CDR1 as KGHDR and CDR2 as SFDVKD.